This T cell receptor beta chain appears in the sequencing data of a study of blood T cell repertoires in COVID-19. This clone was seen once. As handled by the study authors: Counts of nucleated cells, estimated from reference gene primer amplification, were obtained. Data came from immunoSEQ multiplex PCR; TCRdb stores just in-frame clones and leaves some out. V and J calls plus clone size are reproduced from that table; the DNA served to infer D and trimming. The data show 100,000 to 150,000 clones, 70% to 90% seen once. The CDR3 covers 14 residues. Germline CDR1 and CDR2: ENHRY and SYGVKD. The V and J ends lost 11 bases and 7 bases respectively, with 18 bases between them.

The source is a woman aged 80 or over with acute or convalescent COVID-19. Sequencing input: peripheral blood. The chain is built from TRBV10-3 and TRBJ1-6; tentative D call: TRBD1 (6 bases). CDR3 sequence reads: CASKGDTANSPLHF. The DNA of the CDR3 is TGTGCCTCTAAGGGGGACACCGCAAATTCACCCCTCCACTTT.